These 19 T cell receptor beta chains originate from one sample sequenced in a study of T cell responses to AZD1222 COVID-19 vaccine. TCRdb keeps only in-frame clones here, not all; method: immunoSEQ multiplex PCR. The repertoire consists of roughly 93,000 clones, with 80% to 90% occurring once and the leading ten covering 6.3%. Sequenced here: peripheral blood, sampled on day 0 of AZD1222 vaccination. These TCRs come from an adult in good health.

V is TRBV5-5 and J is TRBJ2-7, with TRBD2 matching 9 bases. Germline V gene sequence: CDR1 SGHKS, CDR2 YYEKEE (reference sequence). V trimming: 0 bases; J trimming: 3 bases; junction bases outside the gene matches: 7. CDR3 size: 16 residues. CDR3 bases: TGTGCCAGCAGCTTGGGTCTAGCGGGAATCAACTACGAGCAGTACTTC. Translation gives CASSLGLAGINYEQYF. Complete variable domain (other parts from reference TRBV5-5 and TRBJ2-7): DAGVTQSPTHLIKTRGQQVTLRCSPISGHKSVSWYQQVLGQGPQFIFQYYEKEERGRGNFPDRFSARQFPNYSSELNVNALLLGDSALYLCASSLGLAGINYEQYFGPGTRLTVT.

V gene TRBV9 combines with J gene TRBJ1-2; perhaps TRBD1 as D (5 bases). Germline V gene lookup returns CDR1 SGDLS and CDR2 YYNGEE. With 0 bases removed from V and 2 bases from J, the gap between germline ends came to 14 bases. CDR3 size: 16 residues. Here the CDR3 DNA reads TGTGCCAGCAGCGTAGAGGCGGCAGGGAGCAACTATGGCTACACCTTC. Its translation is CASSVEAAGSNYGYTF. Looking up the rest from reference TRBV9 and TRBJ1-2 gives the full variable domain: DSGVTQTPKHLITATGQRVTLRCSPRSGDLSVYWYQQSLDQGLQFLIQYYNGEERAKGNILERFSAQQFPDLHSELNLSSLELGDSALYFCASSVEAAGSNYGYTFGSGTRLTVV.

This chain joins TRBV30 and TRBJ1-5, with D perhaps TRBD1 (5 bases). Trimming cost V 0 bases and J 0 bases, with 9 bases left between them. The CDR3 is 15 amino acids. CDR1 and CDR2 (germline): GTSNPN, SVGIG (reference sequence). CDR3 nucleotide sequence: TGTGCCTGGAGTGTACCTGGGGGTAGCAATCAGCCCCAGCATTTT. As protein: CAWSVPGGSNQPQHF.

The V and J genes are TRBV6-6 and TRBJ2-7; D gene ambiguous. Deletions cut 2 bases from V and 0 bases from J, with 14 bases between. This CDR3 contains 16 residues. The V gene's germline CDR1 is MNHNY and CDR2 SVGAGI (reference sequence). CDR3 region: CASSYPPLANSYEQYF. CDR3 bases: TGTGCCAGCAGTTACCCACCTTTAGCTAACTCCTACGAGCAGTACTTC.

The chain combines TRBV28 with TRBJ2-6; D may be TRBD2 (5 bases). CDR1 and CDR2 from the germline V gene are MDHEN and SYDVKM. V shed 6 bases and J shed 3 bases, with 15 bases lying between them. This CDR3 has 16 amino acids. This chain's CDR3 is CASSNIIAGGANVLTF. CDR3 coding DNA: TGTGCCAGCAGCAATATCATTGCGGGTGGGGCCAACGTCCTGACTTTC.

The chain joins TRBV2 to TRBJ2-3; 13 nucleotides match TRBD2. This CDR3 spans 19 amino acids. Germline loops: CDR1 SNHLY, CDR2 FYNNEI. V shed 2 bases and J 0 bases; nucleotides not matched to a gene: 8. The CDR3 DNA follows: TGTGCCAGCAGTGAAAGGGGGGGACTAGCGGGGAAGAGCACAGATACGCAGTATTTT. Translation gives CASSERGGLAGKSTDTQYF.

This chain joins TRBV2 and TRBJ2-1; 10 bases map to TRBD2. Germline-derived CDR1 and CDR2 are SNHLY and FYNNEI. V shed 7 bases and J 6 bases; nucleotides not matched to a gene: 3. The CDR3 runs 13 residues. As DNA, the CDR3 is TGTGCCAGCATCCGACTAGCGGGCAATGAGCAGTTCTTC. This codes for CASIRLAGNEQFF.

The J gene is TRBJ1-6, the V gene TRBV3-1 (or the pseudogene TRBV3-2), with 7 bases aligning to TRBD1. The CDR3 sequence is 14 residues long. Germline trimming cut 4 bases from V and 6 bases from J; bases unmatched to any gene: 3. Germline assignment: CDR1 LGHDT and CDR2 YNNKEL (reference sequence). Here the CDR3 reads CASSLGQINSPLHF. In nucleotides, the CDR3 is TGTGCCAGCAGCCTGGGACAGATTAATTCACCCCTCCACTTT.

This chain connects TRBV27 to TRBJ1-6; 7 bases agree with TRBD1. Trimming at V came to 10 bases and at J to 9 bases, leaving 15 bases not matched to a gene. The V gene's germline CDR1 is MNHEY and CDR2 SMNVEV (reference sequence). This CDR3 comprises 15 residues. The CDR3 region has the DNA TGTGCCACCGCACCCTTCAGGGGGTCTGGTTCACCCCTCCACTTT. It translates to CATAPFRGSGSPLHF.

The V call is TRBV29-1, the J call TRBJ2-5; D may be TRBD1 or TRBD2 (5 bases each). The germline gives CDR1 SQVTM, CDR2 ANQGSEA. This CDR3 contains 14 residues. Between the trimmed V and J ends, which lost 6 bases and 7 bases, there was a span of 21 bases. Here the CDR3 reads CSVSPGPQGRTQYF. In DNA, the CDR3 is TGCAGCGTGAGCCCGGGACCTCAAGGAAGGACCCAGTACTTC.

CDR3 in DNA: TGTGCCAGCAAGAGGACAGAGATGATGAACACTGAAGCTTTCTTT. It yields the protein CASKRTEMMNTEAFF. V usage is TRBV6-5 and J usage is TRBJ1-1, with D possibly matching TRBD1 (6 bases). Trimming took 7 bases from V and 0 from J, leaving 15 bases between them. Germline V gives CDR1 MNHEY, CDR2 SVGAGI. The CDR3 spans 15 residues.

The chain combines TRBV6-1 with TRBJ1-2; D call uncertain. The CDR3 loop spans 13 amino acids. Trimming removed 1 base from V and 5 bases from J, with 8 bases in between. Germline CDR1 MNHNS, CDR2 SASEGT. The CDR3 bases are TGTGCCAGCAGTGAAGGTTCGGGGTATGGCTACACCTTC. Amino acid sequence: CASSEGSGYGYTF.

The chain joins TRBV7-2 to TRBJ2-3; 8 nucleotides match TRBD2. The CDR3 runs to 15 residues. Trimming cost V 5 bases and J 1 base; bases outside gene matches: 5. Germline V lookup: CDR1 SGHTA, CDR2 FQGNSA. Here the CDR3 DNA reads TGTGCCAGCAGCCTCACTAGCGGACGCACAGATACGCAGTATTTT. This sequence encodes CASSLTSGRTDTQYF.

A single count supports this clone. The CDR3 nucleotides read TGTGCCAGCAGTTACTCACTTGAGACCCAGTACTTC. Protein product: CASSYSLETQYF. The V call is TRBV6-6, the J call TRBJ2-5; D is ambiguous. Germline V gene sequence: CDR1 MNHNY, CDR2 SVGAGI (reference sequence). This CDR3 is 12 amino acids long. Deletions cut 0 bases from V and 5 bases from J, with 4 bases between.

The chain couples TRBV27 to TRBJ2-7, with D possibly TRBD2 on 6 matching bases. Germline V gene lookup returns CDR1 MNHEY and CDR2 SMNVEV (reference sequence). The V gene lost 3 bases and the J gene lost 2 bases, with 8 bases spanning the gap. The CDR3 spans 13 residues. The chain's CDR3 is CASSFRGTYEQYF. For the CDR3, the DNA is TGTGCCAGCAGTTTCCGGGGGACCTACGAGCAGTACTTC.

The J gene is TRBJ1-5, the V gene TRBV7-8, with TRBD1 matching 7 bases. The CDR3 has 16 amino acids. The J segment lost 6 bases and the V segment lost 3 bases, leaving 11 bases of the junction unmatched. The V gene's germline CDR1 is SGHVS and CDR2 FQNEAQ. CDR3 coding DNA: TGTGCCAGCAGCTTCGGGGGGAGGGGGCGACTTCAGCCCCAGCATTTT. The encoded protein is CASSFGGRGRLQPQHF.

V is TRBV7-2 and J is TRBJ2-2; D is unclear. Trimming cost V 2 bases and J 4 bases, with 11 bases left between them. The CDR3 has 15 residues. From germline, CDR1 is SGHTA and CDR2 FQGNSA. The CDR3 DNA follows: TGTGCCAGCAGCTTATGGCCAGCCCCCACCGGGGAGCTGTTTTTT. Translating it yields CASSLWPAPTGELFF.

The chain combines TRBV7-3 with TRBJ2-3, with 8 bases lining up with TRBD2. In germline, CDR1 is SGHTA, CDR2 FQGTGA. V lost 2 bases and J lost 6; bases outside the gene matches: 7. The CDR3 runs 15 residues. The chain's CDR3 is CASSLASGWGDTQYF. The CDR3 DNA follows: TGTGCCAGCAGCTTAGCTAGCGGGTGGGGGGATACGCAGTATTTT.

The chain employs TRBV19 and TRBJ1-4; 7 bases line up with TRBD1. V shed 5 bases, J shed 5 bases, and the junction held 5 bases outside the gene matches. Per the germline V gene, CDR1 is LNHDA and CDR2 is SQIVND (reference sequence). The CDR3 is 14 amino acids. This CDR3 is CASSVQGNNEKLFF. In nucleotides, the CDR3 is TGTGCCAGTAGTGTACAGGGGAACAATGAAAAACTGTTTTTT.